The subject of this entry is one T cell receptor (beta chain). As processed by the authors: Nucleated cell counts were estimated from reference gene primer amplification. Sequencing was performed with immunoSEQ multiplex PCR; in TCRdb, only in-frame clones are kept and a portion is missing. The V and J calls and clone size were taken over from that table, and D and trimming were inferred from the DNA. The table shows approximately 140,000 clones, with 87% occurring only once. These data belong to a study of blood T cell repertoires in COVID-19. CDR1 is LGHDT and CDR2 is YNNKEL in the germline V gene (reference sequence). The CDR3 loop spans 15 amino acids. V dropped 0 bases and J dropped 5 bases, with 11 bases sitting between them.

The sample taken for sequencing was PBMCs or T cells enriched from blood (not recorded which). This sequence originates from a woman aged 40 to 50 who had been exposed to COVID-19. This chain joins TRBV3-1 (or the pseudogene TRBV3-2) and TRBJ1-5; TRBD1 is a possible D gene (5 bases). For the CDR3, the DNA is TGTGCCAGCAGCCAAGATGGGGCAGTCTATCAGCCCCAGCATTTT. It translates to CASSQDGAVYQPQHF.